Listed below are T cell receptor beta chains from one sample, sequenced in a study of identical twins. TCRdb re-called the 5' RACE reads through MiXCR, storing one row per CDR3 protein. The data hold 700,000 or so distinct CDR3 sequences, with 8.6% observed a single time. In addition, the sample was reused for a study of yellow fever vaccine responses in identical twins.

The sample consisted of PBMCs. Receptor source: a woman between 18 and 29 years old in good health. Both conserved end residues are trimmed from each CDR3. D genes are given only for firm matches. Clone size is not always given. Where it is, it says once, few, many or a class for expanded clones.

v_gene	j_gene	abundance	d_gene	CDR3aa
TRBV20-1	TRBJ1-2	few	.	SAMNAGIGYT
TRBV4-1	TRBJ1-1	many	TRBD1	ASRPQGGTEAF
TRBV5-1	TRBJ2-7	few	.	ASSRKMGGSSYEQY
TRBV20-1	TRBJ2-7	few	.	SARDRDQKTGLEQY
TRBV5-1	TRBJ2-1	many	TRBD2	ASSLAPLLAESYNEQF
TRBV12-3/TRBV12-4	TRBJ2-7	many	.	ASSLIGVLYEQY
TRBV6-5	TRBJ2-7	.	.	ASSYSESSYEQY
TRBV5-1	TRBJ2-3	few	.	ASSVRGSSTDTQY
TRBV2	TRBJ2-7	many	.	ASSGNTYEQY
TRBV6-2/TRBV6-3	TRBJ2-1	.	TRBD2	ASSYPRGSGSSYNEQF
TRBV5-1	TRBJ2-7	few	TRBD2	ASSAGLAGASEQY
TRBV7-9	TRBJ2-3	.	TRBD1	AARQGADTQY
TRBV6-2/TRBV6-3	TRBJ2-5	few	.	ASRERETQY
TRBV29-1	TRBJ2-7	few	TRBD2	SVEDPGLAGYEQY
TRBV11-2	TRBJ2-5	few	TRBD1	ASSLRGGGQGTQY
TRBV27	TRBJ2-2	.	.	ASSYRVGTGELF
TRBV11-3	TRBJ1-1	.	TRBD1	ASRSGQGATEAF
TRBV3-1	TRBJ2-6	few	.	ASTNQAPGANVLT
TRBV28	TRBJ1-6	.	.	ASSLLGTSNSPLH
TRBV12-3/TRBV12-4	TRBJ2-1	.	.	ASRSPWELHEQF
TRBV12-3/TRBV12-4	TRBJ1-1	many	.	ASSLYIGSTEAF
TRBV7-9	TRBJ2-1	few	TRBD2	ASSFAGGNNEQF
TRBV18	TRBJ2-7	.	.	ASSPFVPNSYEQY
TRBV6-5	TRBJ2-6	many	.	ASSYSLKGLGANVLT
TRBV3-1	TRBJ1-6	few	.	ASSQDDSYSPLH
TRBV5-1	TRBJ2-7	few	TRBD1	ASSSNSGTGAYYEQY